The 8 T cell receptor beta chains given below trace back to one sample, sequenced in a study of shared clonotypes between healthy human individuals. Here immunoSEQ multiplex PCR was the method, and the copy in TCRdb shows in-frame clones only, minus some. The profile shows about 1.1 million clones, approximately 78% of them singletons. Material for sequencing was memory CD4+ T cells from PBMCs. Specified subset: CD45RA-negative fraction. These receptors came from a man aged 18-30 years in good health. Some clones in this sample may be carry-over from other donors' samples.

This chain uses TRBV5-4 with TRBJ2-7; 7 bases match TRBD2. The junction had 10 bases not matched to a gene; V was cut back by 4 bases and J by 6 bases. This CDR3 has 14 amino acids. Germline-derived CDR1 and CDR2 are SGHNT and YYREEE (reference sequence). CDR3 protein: CASSHGTTLGEQYF. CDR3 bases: TGTGCCAGCAGCCACGGGACTACCCTCGGCGAGCAGTACTTC.

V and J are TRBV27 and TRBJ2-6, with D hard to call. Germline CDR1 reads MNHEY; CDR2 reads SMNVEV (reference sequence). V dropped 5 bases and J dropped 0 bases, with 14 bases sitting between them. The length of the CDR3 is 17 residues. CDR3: CASSPRRWNSGANVLTF. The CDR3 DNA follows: TGTGCCAGCAGTCCACGACGGTGGAACTCTGGGGCCAACGTCCTGACTTTC.

The DNA for the CDR3 is TGCGCCAGCAGCTTGGGTATTCGTCACAATGAGCAGTTCTTC. Translated: CASSLGIRHNEQFF. The J gene is TRBJ2-1, the V gene TRBV5-1, with no clear D. Germline loops: CDR1 SGHRS, CDR2 YFSETQ. This CDR3 contains 14 residues. Trimming removed 0 bases at V and 5 bases at J, with 9 bases between.

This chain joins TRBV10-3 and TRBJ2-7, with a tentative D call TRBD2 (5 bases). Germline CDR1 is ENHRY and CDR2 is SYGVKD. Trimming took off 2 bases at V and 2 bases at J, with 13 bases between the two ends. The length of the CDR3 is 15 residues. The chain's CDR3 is CAISEIVGAPYEQYF. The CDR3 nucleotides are TGTGCCATCAGTGAGATCGTGGGAGCCCCCTACGAGCAGTACTTC.

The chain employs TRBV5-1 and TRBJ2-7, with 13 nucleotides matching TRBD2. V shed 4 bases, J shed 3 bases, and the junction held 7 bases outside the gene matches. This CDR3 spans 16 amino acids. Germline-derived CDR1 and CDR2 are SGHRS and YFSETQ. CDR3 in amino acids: CASSRYGTSGNYEQYF. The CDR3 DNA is TGCGCCAGCAGCCGATACGGGACTAGCGGGAACTACGAGCAGTACTTC.

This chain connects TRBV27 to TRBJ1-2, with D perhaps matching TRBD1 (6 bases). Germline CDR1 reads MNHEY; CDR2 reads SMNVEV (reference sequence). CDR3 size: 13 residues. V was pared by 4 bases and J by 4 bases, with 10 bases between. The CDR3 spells CASSSRGSYGYTF. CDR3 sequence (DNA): TGTGCCAGCAGTTCCAGGGGTTCCTATGGCTACACCTTC.

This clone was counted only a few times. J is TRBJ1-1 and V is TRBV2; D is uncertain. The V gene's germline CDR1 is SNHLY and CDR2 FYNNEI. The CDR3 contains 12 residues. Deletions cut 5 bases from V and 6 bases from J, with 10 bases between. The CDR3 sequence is CASSSDWPEAFF. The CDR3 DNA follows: TGTGCCAGCAGTTCTGACTGGCCTGAAGCTTTCTTT.

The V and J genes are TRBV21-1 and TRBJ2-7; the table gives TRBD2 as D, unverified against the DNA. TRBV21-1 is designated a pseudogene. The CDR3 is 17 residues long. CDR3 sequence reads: CASSTVPSGRLTYEQYF. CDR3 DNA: TGTGCCAGCAGCACCGTACCTAGCGGGAGGCTTACCTACGAGCAGTACTTC.